Listed here is a single TCR beta chain. These data are taken from a study of brain metastases from non-small cell lung cancer. Repertoires were generated with immunoSEQ multiplex PCR, while TCRdb's copy carries only in-frame clones and drops some. The data hold 2,000 to 2,500 clones, with about 84% observed a single time. CDR1 and CDR2 from the germline V gene are SGHRS and YFSETQ. The CDR3 runs 14 residues. The V end was cut by 0 bases, the J end by 3 bases, with 9 bases between. The sequence came from a donor aged 40 or older with non-small cell lung cancer. The chain is built from TRBV5-1 and TRBJ1-2, with D unresolved. Input material: tumor-adjacent normal tissue. CDR3 region: CASSLDPSDYGYTF. The DNA for the CDR3 is TGCGCCAGCAGCTTGGACCCAAGTGACTATGGCTACACCTTC.